The present TCR beta chain was sequenced within a study of metastatic and nonmetastatic thyroid tumors. General study findings and limits: The study reportedly found significantly higher TCR beta diversity in malignant thyroid tumors than benign nodules, in blood and tumor.

In the authors' methods: CDR3 differences across clinicopathological groups were used to build a distant-metastasis classifier for papillary thyroid cancer. Using MiXCR, TCRdb re-called clones from the PCR reads. TCRdb's processing, not the study's, gives the V and J calls here. The table records about 2,500 clones, 25% of them present only once. This clone was observed a few times. Its antigen is still unknown. Thyroid surgery took place with no prior treatment in any patient. This receptor was obtained from a male donor with papillary thyroid cancer or a benign thyroid nodule (not recorded which). Some clones in this sample may be carry-over from other donors' samples. The sequencing input was adjacent normal tissue.

The CDR3 bases are TGTGCCAGCAGTCATCGGGGGGCGATTGAAGCTTTCTTT. Translation gives CASSHRGAIEAFF. The V and J genes are TRBV28 and TRBJ1-1; D is perhaps TRBD1 (6 bases). This CDR3 region has 13 residues. Germline-derived CDR1 and CDR2 are MDHEN and SYDVKM. Trimming took off 5 bases at V and 7 bases at J, with 14 bases between the two ends.